The rows below give T cell receptor beta chains drawn from one sample of a study of technical replicates of blood from a handful of donors. The data were produced by immunoSEQ multiplex PCR, yet TCRdb's version contains in-frame clones alone and is incomplete. The data contain 100,000 or so clones, just over 95% of them singletons. Sequencing was done on a sample of T cells isolated from PBMCs. Receptors originate from a human donor in good health. Each CDR3 is given with its conserved first and last residue. A D gene is named only where the DNA matches it firmly. Where a row states a size, it is once, few, many or the class of an expanded clone; other rows omit it.

TRBJ1-5 | TRBD1 | TRBV5-6 | NA | CASSHRGNNQPQHF | TGTGCCAGCAGTCACAGGGGTAACAATCAGCCCCAGCATTTT
TRBJ2-7 | NA | TRBV27 | NA | CASRREVYSSDEQYF | TGTGCCAGCAGGAGAGAGGTATATTCAAGCGACGAGCAGTACTTC
TRBJ1-6 | TRBD1 | TRBV6-5 | NA | CASIARDRNSPLHF | TGTGCCAGCATCGCCCGGGACAGGAATTCACCCCTCCACTTT
TRBJ1-4 | TRBD1 | TRBV5-6 | NA | CASSALQGVSEKLFF | TGTGCCAGCAGCGCTTTACAGGGGGTTAGTGAAAAACTGTTTTTT
TRBJ1-2 | TRBD1 | TRBV7-9 | NA | CASSSNWGTGTESMRGYTF | TGTGCCAGCAGTTCTAACTGGGGGACCGGGACAGAGTCTATGAGGGGCTACACCTTC
TRBJ1-5 | TRBD1 | TRBV6-1 | NA | CASSNDRGAQPQHF | TGTGCCAGCAGTAACGACAGGGGCGCTCAGCCCCAGCATTTT
TRBJ1-2 | TRBD1 | TRBV4-1 | few | CASSQVLGQAYGYTF | TGCGCCAGCAGCCAAGTATTAGGACAGGCCTATGGCTACACCTTC
TRBJ2-7 | NA | TRBV19 | NA | CASSRQQGLSYEQYF | TGTGCCAGTAGTCGACAGCAGGGCCTTTCCTACGAGCAGTACTTC
TRBJ1-5 | NA | TRBV6-1 | NA | CASSVTGDQPQHF | TGTGCCAGCAGTGTGACTGGAGATCAGCCCCAGCATTTT
TRBJ1-2 | TRBD1 | TRBV9 | NA | CASSVVDRGLGYTF | TGTGCCAGCAGCGTAGTAGATAGGGGGCTCGGCTACACCTTC
TRBJ1-1 | TRBD1 | TRBV30 | NA | CAWRGQGTEAFF | TGTGCCTGGAGGGGACAGGGGACTGAAGCTTTCTTT
TRBJ2-5 | NA | TRBV2 | NA | CASSEALGLGETQYF | TGTGCCAGCAGTGAAGCGCTTGGCCTAGGAGAGACCCAGTACTTC
TRBJ1-1 | NA | TRBV5-4 | once | CASSWAPGQLLGDTEAFF | TGTGCCAGCAGCTGGGCCCCGGGACAACTACTCGGGGACACTGAAGCTTTCTTT
TRBJ2-7 | TRBD1 | TRBV5-1 | NA | CASSLSTGSYEQYF | TGCGCCAGCAGCTTGTCGACAGGGTCATACGAGCAGTACTTC
TRBJ2-5 | NA | TRBV29-1 | NA | CSVDGSGTSKETQYF | TGCAGCGTTGATGGGAGCGGGACAAGTAAAGAGACCCAGTACTTC
TRBJ2-7 | TRBD1 | TRBV29-1 | NA | CSVRGQGYEQYF | TGCAGCGTTAGGGGACAGGGCTACGAGCAGTACTTC
TRBJ2-3 | TRBD2 | TRBV19 | once | CASSASGRGDTQYF | TGTGCCAGTAGTGCTAGCGGGAGGGGGGATACGCAGTATTTT
TRBJ1-1 | NA | TRBV20-1 | NA | CSGSSNTEAFF | TGCAGTGGGAGCTCGAACACTGAAGCTTTCTTT
TRBJ2-5 | TRBD2 | TRBV7-2 | NA | CASSLGRGERYQETQYF | TGTGCCAGCAGCTTAGGGCGGGGGGAGAGGTACCAAGAGACCCAGTACTTC
TRBJ2-7 | NA | TRBV5-4 | NA | CASSAGQAYEQYF | TGTGCCAGCAGCGCGGGGCAGGCTTACGAGCAGTACTTC
TRBJ1-1 | NA | TRBV29-1 | NA | CSVGAGPLDTEAFF | TGCAGCGTTGGCGCGGGACCCCTGGACACTGAAGCTTTCTTT
TRBJ1-4 | NA | TRBV5-1 | NA | CASSSTGITNEKLFF | TGCGCCAGCAGCTCTACAGGGATAACTAATGAAAAACTGTTTTTT
TRBJ2-5 | NA | TRBV5-6 | NA | CASSLAGSGGLETQYF | TGTGCCAGCAGCTTGGCGGGGTCCGGGGGACTGGAGACCCAGTACTTC
TRBJ2-7 | TRBD2 | TRBV7-3 | NA | CASSRTGTSGGADEQYF | TGTGCCAGCAGCCGAACCGGGACTAGCGGGGGGGCGGACGAGCAGTACTTC
TRBJ2-7 | NA | TRBV27 | NA | CASSFRGYSEQYF | TGTGCCAGCAGTTTCCGCGGTTACTCCGAGCAGTACTTC
TRBJ2-1 | TRBD1 | TRBV28 | NA | CASSLQTGVKGQFF | TGTGCCAGCAGTTTACAGACAGGGGTTAAAGGGCAGTTCTTC
TRBJ1-2 | TRBD1 | TRBV2 | NA | CASVGAGGNYGYTF | TGTGCCAGCGTAGGGGCAGGGGGAAACTATGGCTACACCTTC
TRBJ2-2 | NA | TRBV6-5 | NA | CASTETGNTGELFF | TGTGCCAGCACCGAGACAGGGAACACCGGGGAGCTGTTTTTT
TRBJ1-1 | NA | TRBV10-1 | few | CASSFDRFGTEAFF | TGCGCCAGCAGTTTTGACAGGTTTGGTACTGAAGCTTTCTTT
TRBJ2-7 | NA | TRBV6-1 | NA | CASSVTAYEQYF | TGTGCCAGCAGTGTGACAGCCTACGAGCAGTACTTC
TRBJ2-7 | TRBD2 | TRBV6-1 | NA | CASSDPGLATYEQYF | TGTGCCAGCAGTGATCCGGGACTAGCGACCTACGAGCAGTACTTC
TRBJ2-1 | TRBD2 | TRBV5-1 | NA | CASSPSAGGFANEQFF | TGCGCCAGCAGCCCCTCAGCGGGGGGGTTTGCGAATGAGCAGTTCTTC
TRBJ2-3 | TRBD1 | TRBV6-5 | NA | CASSFDRVGDTQYF | TGTGCCAGCAGTTTCGACAGGGTTGGAGATACGCAGTATTTT
TRBJ2-5 | NA | TRBV28 | NA | CASTNRLGETQYF | TGTGCCAGCACCAACAGGCTGGGGGAGACCCAGTACTTC
TRBJ1-1 | NA | TRBV28 | NA | CASSSGQNTEAFF | TGTGCCAGCAGTTCAGGACAAAACACTGAAGCTTTCTTT
TRBJ1-2 | NA | TRBV14 | NA | CASSQSFDSYYGYTF | TGTGCCAGCAGCCAATCGTTCGACAGCTACTATGGCTACACCTTC
TRBJ2-1 | TRBD2 | TRBV18 | NA | CASSSSQLPSGYNEQFF | TGTGCCAGCTCAAGCAGTCAGTTGCCTAGCGGGTACAATGAGCAGTTCTTC
TRBJ2-7 | TRBD1 | TRBV6-1 | NA | CASTPPTGSYEQYF | TGTGCCAGCACCCCCCCGACAGGGTCCTACGAGCAGTACTTC
TRBJ2-7 | TRBD1 | TRBV6-1 | NA | CASSEPTGGTDHEQYF | TGTGCCAGCAGTGAACCGACAGGGGGCACGGACCACGAGCAGTACTTC